This entry lists 20 T cell receptor beta chains sequenced from one sample in a study of cytomegalovirus exposure and HLA in healthy donors (dated by TCRdb to the late 2010s). The method behind the library was the immunoSEQ multiplex PCR assay. For the multiplex PCR, a mixture combining 60 forward primers for TCR Vbeta segments and 13 reverse primers for TCR Jbeta segments was used. TCRdb provides this immuneACCESS table in a form limited to in-frame rearrangements. Some clones are lacking; in checked studies, under half of them reflect an unresolved V gene, and why the rest are absent is not known. The sample has some 160,000 clones on record, about 85% of them singletons. The top ten hold over 2% of the sample. The sample taken for sequencing was PBMCs. The receptors derive from a man aged 25 to 45 in good health and CMV-seropositive.

The chain uses TRBV2 and TRBJ1-2; D not resolved. This CDR3 is built from 10 residues. V was trimmed by 8 bases and J by 2 bases, leaving 3 bases between them. The germline CDR1 and CDR2 sequences are SNHLY and FYNNEI. The DNA for the CDR3 is TGTGCCAGCCTGAACTATGGCTACACCTTC. Protein: CASLNYGYTF.

The chain carries TRBV5-6 and TRBJ2-7, with TRBD1 as a possible D gene (6 bases). The CDR3 contains 13 residues. The V end lost 1 base, the J end lost 2 bases, and 7 bases lay between the germline ends. CDR1 is SGHDT, CDR2 YYEEEE, per germline. The CDR3 region has the DNA TGTGCCAGCAGCTTGCCAGGGGCCTACGAGCAGTACGTC. Its protein product is CASSLPGAYEQYV.

The chain employs TRBV2 and TRBJ1-4, with 9 bases fitting TRBD1. J lost 7 bases, V lost 6 bases, and 9 bases had no gene match. The CDR3 extends over 15 amino acids. Looked up from germline, CDR1 is SNHLY and CDR2 is FYNNEI. The CDR3: CASSSGQGQGEKLFF. CDR3 bases: TGTGCCAGCAGCTCGGGACAGGGTCAAGGTGAAAAACTGTTTTTT.

In nucleotides, the CDR3 is TGTGCCAGCAGCCCCGCGAGACTAGGCTCCGGGGAGCTGTTTTTT. Its translation: CASSPARLGSGELFF. The V and J genes are TRBV7-6 and TRBJ2-2; D might be TRBD2 (6 bases). The V gene's germline CDR1 is SGHVS and CDR2 FNYEAQ. V lost 5 bases, J lost 6 bases, and 16 bases lay in between. This CDR3 is 15 amino acids long.

V usage is TRBV7-8 and J usage is TRBJ2-3, with 12 bases fitting TRBD2. The CDR3 has 16 residues. The V gene's germline CDR1 is SGHVS and CDR2 FQNEAQ. With V trimmed by 6 bases and J by 2 bases, 6 bases remained unmatched. As DNA, the CDR3 is TGTGCCAGCAGGTTACTAGCGGGAGGTTACACAGATACGCAGTATTTT. Protein product: CASRLLAGGYTDTQYF.

This chain links TRBV6-5 with TRBJ1-6; TRBD1 is a possible D gene (6 bases). V was clipped by 6 bases and J by 10 bases, with 13 bases between them. Germline V gene lookup returns CDR1 MNHEY and CDR2 SVGAGI. The CDR3 is 13 amino acids. The CDR3 DNA sequence: TGTGCCAGCAGCATGGACAGAGGCTCACCCCTCCACTTT. It specifies CASSMDRGSPLHF.

This clone was seen more than once but under ten times. The V call is TRBV6-1, the J call TRBJ2-1; D is possibly TRBD2 (6 bases). Per the germline V gene, CDR1 is MNHNS and CDR2 is SASEGT. This CDR3 comprises 15 residues. Trimming took 2 bases from V and 5 from J, leaving 13 bases between them. The CDR3 sequence: CASSEIGAGNNEQFF. Written as DNA, the CDR3 is TGTGCCAGCAGTGAAATTGGGGCGGGAAACAATGAGCAGTTCTTC.

This clone has more than one count but fewer than ten. CDR3 loop: CASSNRTQGTYYEQYF. CDR3 DNA: TGTGCCAGCAGCAATCGGACACAGGGGACCTACTACGAGCAGTACTTC. This chain joins TRBV21-1 and TRBJ2-7; no DNA check was done on the table's D call, TRBD1. TRBV21-1 is designated a pseudogene. The CDR3 totals 16 residues.

This chain uses TRBV4-3 with TRBJ2-2; 8 bases agree with TRBD1. The length of the CDR3 is 15 residues. CDR1 is LGHNA, CDR2 YSLEER, per germline. The V and J ends lost 1 base and 4 bases, in that order; junction bases with no gene match: 2. The CDR3 DNA reads TGCGCCAGCAGCCAAGGACAGGGGACCACCGGGGAGCTGTTTTTT. Residues: CASSQGQGTTGELFF.

V and J are TRBV18 and TRBJ1-2; 7 bases are a match to TRBD1. V lost 3 bases to trimming and J lost 8 bases; unmatched junction nucleotides: 3. Germline V CDR1 and CDR2: KGHSH, LQKENI. The length of the CDR3 is 12 residues. The CDR3 nucleotides are TGTGCCAGCTCACCTCGACAGGGAGGCTACACCTTC. Protein product: CASSPRQGGYTF.

CDR3 region: CASSFDGLAGDEQFF. In DNA, the CDR3 is TGTGCCAGCAGCTTTGACGGACTAGCGGGAGATGAGCAGTTCTTC. This chain uses TRBV5-5 with TRBJ2-1; TRBD2 matches 13 bases. This CDR3 spans 15 amino acids. The V gene's germline CDR1 is SGHKS and CDR2 YYEKEE (reference sequence). With V trimmed by 2 bases and J by 8 bases, 4 bases remained unmatched.

V usage is TRBV4-3 and J usage is TRBJ2-5; 9 positions match TRBD2. Looked up from germline, CDR1 is LGHNA and CDR2 is YSLEER. Unmatched junction bases numbered 9, after V lost 1 base and J lost 3 bases. The CDR3 extends over 17 amino acids. This chain's CDR3 is CASSQAYVAGVKETQYF. CDR3 nucleotides: TGCGCCAGCAGCCAAGCATATGTAGCGGGGGTAAAAGAGACCCAGTACTTC.

This clone showed up just once. V and J are TRBV18 and TRBJ1-3; no definite D call. This CDR3 has 15 residues. The germline CDR1 and CDR2 sequences are KGHSH and LQKENI. Between the trimmed V and J ends, which lost 2 bases and 0 bases, there was a span of 8 bases. For the CDR3, the DNA is TGTGCCAGCTCACCAGGAACAGACTCTGGAAACACCATATATTTT. Its protein is CASSPGTDSGNTIYF.

This clone was seen a handful of times. The genes are TRBV6-1 and TRBJ2-6; tentative D call: TRBD1 (5 bases). Trimming left V 2 bases short and J 0 bases short, with 11 bases between. In germline, CDR1 is MNHNS, CDR2 SASEGT. The CDR3 is 17 amino acids. CDR3 coding DNA: TGTGCCAGCAGTGAAATGAATAGGGGCTCTGGGGCCAACGTCCTGACTTTC. This gives the protein CASSEMNRGSGANVLTF.

The gene calls are TRBV9 and TRBJ2-3, with TRBD1 identical over 8 bases. Trimming cost V 4 bases and J 1 base; bases outside gene matches: 11. This CDR3 has 17 amino acids. CDR1 is SGDLS, CDR2 YYNGEE, per germline. The CDR3 is CASSLSLDRVGTDTQYF. DNA for the CDR3: TGTGCCAGCAGCCTTTCACTGGACAGGGTCGGCACAGATACGCAGTATTTT.

V is TRBV6-1 and J is TRBJ2-2, with a possible D match to TRBD2 (6 bases). The CDR3 extends over 15 amino acids. The germline V gene encodes CDR1 MNHNS and CDR2 SASEGT. V lost 6 bases and J lost 0, with 11 bases in between. CDR3 DNA: TGTGCCAGCAGCCGGGGGATTACGAACACCGGGGAGCTGTTTTTT. Its protein product is CASSRGITNTGELFF.

The J gene is TRBJ2-7, the V gene TRBV7-2, with TRBD2 as a possible D gene (5 bases). Germline CDR1 reads SGHTA; CDR2 reads FQGNSA. The length of the CDR3 is 13 residues. Trimming pared 5 bases from V and 6 bases from J, leaving 14 bases between. This CDR3 reads CASSIGLNSEQYF. The CDR3 DNA sequence: TGTGCCAGCAGCATCGGACTCAATTCCGAGCAGTACTTC. Drawing the rest from reference TRBV7-2 and TRBJ2-7, the complete variable domain is GAGVSQSPSNKVTEKGKDVELRCDPISGHTALYWYRQSLGQGLEFLIYFQGNSAPDKSGLPSDRFSAERTGGSVSTLTIQRTQQEDSAVYLCASSIGLNSEQYFGPGTRLTVT.

V is TRBV4-2 and J is TRBJ2-2, with a tentative D call TRBD1 (6 bases). In germline, CDR1 is LGHNA, CDR2 YNFKEQ. Trimming took off 4 bases at V and 5 bases at J, with 14 bases between the two ends. The CDR3 covers 15 residues. The CDR3 bases are TGTGCCAGCAGCCTACAGGGCGTTAGGACCGGGGAGCTGTTTTTT. This sequence encodes CASSLQGVRTGELFF.

On this clone: Germline is not matched at one junction end, which may reflect a read error. V and J are TRBV7-9 and TRBJ2-3, with 9 positions matching TRBD2. Germline V gene data show CDR1 as SEHNR and CDR2 as FQNEAQ (reference sequence). There are 15 residues in the CDR3. This chain's CDR3 is CSSSLGGRAGDTQYF. CDR3 in DNA: TGTTCCAGCAGCTTAGGCGGGAGGGCAGGAGATACGCAGTATTTT. The full variable domain, rest sourced from reference TRBV7-9 and TRBJ2-3, is DTGVSQNPRHKITKRGQNVTFRCDPISEHNRLYWYRQTLGQGPEFLTYFQNEAQLEKSRLLSDRFSAERPKGSFSTLEIQRTEQGDSAMYLCSSSLGGRAGDTQYFGPGTRLTVL.

CDR3 sequence (DNA): TGTGCCAGCTCACCCCAATCCCAAGAGACCCAGTACTTC. This sequence encodes CASSPQSQETQYF. The chain combines TRBV18 with TRBJ2-5; D not certain. Looked up from germline, CDR1 is KGHSH and CDR2 is LQKENI. V was trimmed by 3 bases and J by 1 base, leaving 6 bases between them. The CDR3 runs 13 residues.